This T cell receptor beta chain was sequenced in a study of blood T cells in healthy people across ages. For the second PCR, which ran for 7 to 11 cycles, a sample-barcoded 5' primer and a J-beta primer mix were used. One entry per CDR3 protein, called by TCRdb with MiXCR from the 5' RACE reads. The table records fewer than 2,000,000 distinct CDR3 sequences, about 31% of them present only once. This clonotype was recorded once. The V end was cut by 2 bases, the J end by 5 bases, with 13 bases between. Germline CDR1 is ENHRY and CDR2 is SYGVKD. The CDR3 runs 15 residues. Isolating PBMCs gave at least 7 million of these cells per sample. Extractions gave at least 5.5 micrograms of total RNA per sample.

The sample consisted of blood. The sequence derives from a woman in her 30s in good health. The chain carries TRBV10-3 and TRBJ2-1; no clear D. The CDR3: CAISEVLPSNNEQFF. In DNA form, the CDR3 reads TGTGCCATCAGTGAGGTCCTCCCTTCAAACAATGAGCAGTTCTTC.